The 31 T cell receptor beta chains listed next were all sequenced from one sample in a study of shared clonotypes between healthy human individuals. The table came from immunoSEQ multiplex PCR; TCRdb's copy has only in-frame clones and leaves some out. The sample includes over 850,000 clones, 78% seen only once; the top ten take more than 0.55%. Material for sequencing was memory CD4+ T cells from PBMCs. Indicated subset: CD45RA-negative fraction. The receptors derive from a man aged 18 to 29 in good health. Some clones in this sample may be carry-over from other donors' samples.

V is TRBV7-2 and J is TRBJ2-3, with 9 bases aligning to TRBD1. The CDR3 is made up of 16 amino acids. J was trimmed by 0 bases and V by 5 bases; bases with no gene match: 6. Germline CDR1 reads SGHTA; CDR2 reads FQGNSA. The CDR3 region has the DNA TGTGCCAGCAGCCCCCAGGGGACAGGGAGCACAGATACGCAGTATTTT. Translating gives CASSPQGTGSTDTQYF.

The chain is built from TRBV29-1 and TRBJ2-5; 9 nucleotides align to TRBD2. The CDR3 sequence is 13 residues long. Germline V gene lookup returns CDR1 SQVTM and CDR2 ANQGSEA. V lost 2 bases and J lost 5; bases outside the gene matches: 3. CDR3 in DNA: TGCAGCGTTGAAACTAGCGGGTTTGAGACCCAGTACTTC. Amino acid sequence: CSVETSGFETQYF.

The gene calls are TRBV18 and TRBJ1-5; D is possibly TRBD1 (6 bases). V shed 5 bases and J shed 3 bases, with 11 bases lying between them. Germline V lookup: CDR1 KGHSH, CDR2 LQKENI. The CDR3 covers 14 residues. CDR3 protein: CASSAQGPNQPQHF. The DNA of the CDR3 is TGTGCCAGCTCAGCACAGGGTCCCAATCAGCCCCAGCATTTT. The variable domain in full, with the rest retrieved from reference TRBV18 and TRBJ1-5, is NAGVMQNPRHLVRRRGQEARLRCSPMKGHSHVYWYRQLPEEGLKFMVYLQKENIIDESGMPKERFSAEFPKEGPSILRIQQVVRGDSAAYFCASSAQGPNQPQHFGDGTRLSIL.

The chain joins TRBV6-6 to TRBJ2-3; TRBD1 matches 9 bases. Per the germline V gene, CDR1 is MNHNY and CDR2 is SVGAGI (reference sequence). This CDR3 has 16 amino acids. With 4 bases clipped from V and 6 bases from J, the junction kept 11 bases outside the gene matches. The CDR3 sequence: CASSSDRTGAPDTQYF. The CDR3 region has the DNA TGTGCCAGCAGTTCCGACAGGACAGGGGCCCCCGATACGCAGTATTTT.

This clone was recorded once. The chain recombines TRBV5-1 with TRBJ1-1; a possible D gene is TRBD1 (5 bases). Trimming cost V 10 bases and J 0 bases, with 16 bases left between them. Germline V gene lookup returns CDR1 SGHRS and CDR2 YFSETQ. The CDR3 consists of 14 residues. This chain's CDR3 is CAGTLGDMNTEAFF. The CDR3 bases are TGCGCCGGCACTTTAGGGGATATGAACACTGAAGCTTTCTTT.

The chain has TRBV2 and TRBJ1-4; D might be TRBD1 (6 bases). Trimming removed 1 base at V and 10 bases at J, with 10 bases between. Per germline, CDR1 SNHLY and CDR2 FYNNEI. The CDR3 spans 13 residues. This CDR3 is CASSEVKGGKLFF. For the CDR3, the DNA is TGTGCCAGCAGTGAAGTTAAGGGGGGAAAACTGTTTTTT.

The chain uses TRBV29-1 and TRBJ2-3; 15 bases agree with TRBD2. V lost 4 bases, J lost 1 base, and 9 bases stayed unmatched. The CDR3 runs to 18 residues. CDR1 is SQVTM and CDR2 is ANQGSEA in the germline V gene. CDR3 loop: CSVVGLAGGVVGTDTQYF. CDR3 nucleotides: TGCAGCGTTGTTGGACTAGCGGGAGGGGTGGTTGGCACAGATACGCAGTATTTT.

The chain links TRBV28 to TRBJ2-1; 10 nucleotides match TRBD2. Germline V lookup: CDR1 MDHEN, CDR2 SYDVKM. The CDR3 length is 14 residues. J lost 4 bases, V lost 5 bases, and 2 bases had no gene match. The CDR3 nucleotides are TGTGCCAGCAGTCCTAGCGGGAGTTACAATGAGCAGTTCTTC. This sequence encodes CASSPSGSYNEQFF.

CDR3: CASSSGTGGRAQHF. CDR3 coding DNA: TGTGCCAGCAGCTCCGGGACAGGGGGAAGAGCCCAGCATTTT. The gene calls are TRBV7-2 and TRBJ1-5, with TRBD1 identical over 11 bases. The germline gives CDR1 SGHTA, CDR2 FQGNSA. This CDR3 region has 14 residues. Trimming took 4 bases from V and 11 from J; bases not matched to a gene: 7.

This clone appeared many times. The chain couples TRBV28 to TRBJ1-4; tentatively, D is TRBD1 (5 bases). V dropped 3 bases and J dropped 0 bases, with 11 bases sitting between them. The length of the CDR3 is 16 residues. Germline V gives CDR1 MDHEN, CDR2 SYDVKM. This chain's CDR3 is CASSFLGVATNEKLFF. The CDR3 coding sequence is TGTGCCAGCAGTTTTTTAGGGGTTGCAACTAATGAAAAACTGTTTTTT.

The V and J genes are TRBV2 and TRBJ1-2; weak D call: TRBD1 (6 bases). Between the trimmed V and J ends, which lost 4 bases and 5 bases, there was a span of 11 bases. The CDR3 covers 13 residues. CDR1 and CDR2 (germline): SNHLY, FYNNEI. The CDR3 DNA is TGTGCCAGCAGTGTCGGACAGAGATATGGCTACACCTTC. This encodes CASSVGQRYGYTF.

This sequence joins TRBV7-6 and TRBJ1-1; the D is unclear. CDR1 and CDR2 (germline): SGHVS, FNYEAQ. The CDR3 totals 13 residues. V was pared by 5 bases and J by 1 base, with 8 bases between. The CDR3 sequence is CASSANGNTEAFF. In DNA, the CDR3 is TGTGCCAGCAGCGCGAACGGGAACACTGAAGCTTTCTTT.

The V call is TRBV5-5, the J call TRBJ1-4, with D unresolved. Germline V gene data show CDR1 as SGHKS and CDR2 as YYEKEE (reference sequence). V shed 0 bases and J shed 4 bases, with 13 bases lying between them. This CDR3 is built from 16 residues. The CDR3 loop is CASSLVSGPHNEKLFF. Here the CDR3 DNA reads TGTGCCAGCAGCTTGGTATCGGGTCCTCATAATGAAAAACTGTTTTTT. Together with reference TRBV5-5 and TRBJ1-4, the CDR3 gives the full variable domain: DAGVTQSPTHLIKTRGQQVTLRCSPISGHKSVSWYQQVLGQGPQFIFQYYEKEERGRGNFPDRFSARQFPNYSSELNVNALLLGDSALYLCASSLVSGPHNEKLFFGSGTQLSVL.

This chain uses TRBV6-6 with TRBJ1-5; TRBD1 matches 7 bases. The CDR3 contains 15 residues. Unmatched junction bases numbered 4, after V lost 2 bases and J lost 3 bases. In germline, CDR1 is MNHNY, CDR2 SVGAGI (reference sequence). The CDR3 loop reads CASSYGDRVNQPQHF. CDR3 sequence (DNA): TGTGCCAGCAGTTACGGGGACAGAGTCAATCAGCCCCAGCATTTT.

The CDR3 here is CASSLNRDTDTQYF. The CDR3 nucleotides are TGCGCCAGCAGCTTGAACAGGGACACAGATACGCAGTATTTT. V gene TRBV5-1 combines with J gene TRBJ2-3, with D perhaps TRBD1 (6 bases). CDR1 SGHRS and CDR2 YFSETQ come from the germline V gene. This CDR3 is 14 amino acids long. The V and J ends lost 1 base and 2 bases respectively, with 8 bases between them.

This clone was seen only once. CDR3 region: CASSLGLAGVPAEQYF. CDR3 sequence (DNA): TGCGCCAGCAGCCTCGGACTAGCGGGAGTTCCTGCCGAGCAGTACTTC. The J gene is TRBJ2-7, the V gene TRBV5-1, with TRBD2 identical over 13 bases. V trimming: 4 bases; J trimming: 6 bases; junction bases outside the gene matches: 10. The CDR3 sequence is 16 residues long. CDR1 is SGHRS, CDR2 YFSETQ, per germline.

A few counts support this clone. This rearrangement joins TRBV6-1 to TRBJ2-1; 12 bases fit TRBD2. CDR1 is MNHNS, CDR2 SASEGT, per germline. The CDR3 has 15 residues. V dropped 5 bases and J dropped 2; count of bases not matched to a gene: 1. CDR3 sequence reads: CASSPSGRAYNEQFF. The CDR3, as DNA: TGTGCCAGCAGTCCTAGCGGGAGGGCCTACAATGAGCAGTTCTTC.

The V and J genes are TRBV28 and TRBJ2-1; TRBD1 aligns across 10 bases. Unmatched junction bases numbered 14, after V lost 6 bases and J lost 6 bases. Germline V gene sequence: CDR1 MDHEN, CDR2 SYDVKM. The CDR3 consists of 17 residues. The CDR3 region has the DNA TGTGCCAGCAGCCTCTCCCTGCGGGACAGGGGCCCCAATGAGCAGTTCTTC. Its translation is CASSLSLRDRGPNEQFF.

As to this clone: The same CDR3 is also encoded by other DNA sequences in this sample. The V and J genes are TRBV11-3 and TRBJ2-1, with D possibly TRBD2 on 6 matching bases. This CDR3 is 12 amino acids long. Germline CDR1 and CDR2: SGHNT and YENEEA. Trimming pared 1 base from V and 8 bases from J, leaving 6 bases between. The CDR3 DNA sequence: TGTGCCAGCAGCTTAGCGGGGGATGAGCAGTTCTTC. Translation gives CASSLAGDEQFF. The full variable domain, completed using reference TRBV11-3 and TRBJ2-1, is EAGVVQSPRYKIIEKKQPVAFWCNPISGHNTLYWYLQNLGQGPELLIRYENEEAVDDSQLPKDRFSAERLKGVDSTLKIQPAELGDSAVYLCASSLAGDEQFFGPGTRLTVL.

This chain joins TRBV7-9 and TRBJ2-2; 8 nucleotides match TRBD1. From germline, CDR1 is SEHNR and CDR2 FQNEAQ (reference sequence). V shed 2 bases, J shed 4 bases, and the junction held 6 bases outside the gene matches. This CDR3 comprises 16 residues. This chain's CDR3 is CASSLKTGAGTGELFF. CDR3 in DNA: TGTGCCAGCAGCTTAAAGACAGGGGCAGGCACCGGGGAGCTGTTTTTT.

The gene calls are TRBV5-1 and TRBJ2-5, with D hard to call. CDR3 size: 14 residues. Germline V gives CDR1 SGHRS, CDR2 YFSETQ. Trimming took 0 bases from V and 1 from J, leaving 7 bases between them. CDR3 nucleotide sequence: TGCGCCAGCAGCTTGGCTCACAGCCAAGAGACCCAGTACTTC. Translated, it gives CASSLAHSQETQYF. The whole variable domain, remainder taken from reference TRBV5-1 and TRBJ2-5, is KAGVTQTPRYLIKTRGQQVTLSCSPISGHRSVSWYQQTPGQGLQFLFEYFSETQRNKGNFPGRFSGRQFSNSRSEMNVSTLELGDSALYLCASSLAHSQETQYFGPGTRLLVL.

V is TRBV9 and J is TRBJ2-5, with D possibly being TRBD1 or TRBD2 (5 bases each). Trimming pared 0 bases from V and 5 bases from J, leaving 17 bases between. The CDR3 length is 16 residues. Per the germline V gene, CDR1 is SGDLS and CDR2 is YYNGEE. The CDR3 protein is CASSVGGRGAFETQYF. Here the CDR3 DNA reads TGTGCCAGCAGCGTAGGGGGACGAGGGGCTTTCGAGACCCAGTACTTC.

V is TRBV7-9 and J is TRBJ1-4, with a tentative D call TRBD1 (5 bases). The CDR3 is 15 amino acids. Trimming took off 5 bases at V and 3 bases at J, with 13 bases between the two ends. The germline V gene has CDR1 SEHNR and CDR2 FQNEAQ (reference sequence). The CDR3 region has the DNA TGTGCCAGCAGCCTCGGCAGGGCGGCTAATGAAAAACTGTTTTTT. Protein sequence: CASSLGRAANEKLFF.

This clone occurred a few times. The same CDR3 can be traced to other DNA sequences in this sample. The rearrangement joins TRBV6-1 to TRBJ1-1, with D unclear. The CDR3 consists of 11 residues. The V end lost 2 bases, the J end lost 8 bases, and 6 bases lay between the germline ends. Germline CDR1 reads MNHNS; CDR2 reads SASEGT. CDR3 sequence (DNA): TGTGCCAGCAGTGAATTGGGGGAAGCTTTCTTT. This gives the protein CASSELGEAFF.

J is TRBJ1-4 and V is TRBV5-4; TRBD1 aligns across 9 bases. The CDR3 extends over 14 amino acids. V was clipped by 4 bases and J by 7 bases; unmatched bases: 5. The germline gives CDR1 SGHNT, CDR2 YYREEE (reference sequence). The CDR3 loop is CASSVTGGGEKLFF. CDR3 DNA: TGTGCCAGCAGCGTGACAGGGGGAGGTGAAAAACTGTTTTTT.

This clone was picked up one time. The rearrangement uses TRBV10-3 and TRBJ2-1; 14 bases are a match to TRBD2. Germline V gives CDR1 ENHRY, CDR2 SYGVKD. With 11 bases clipped from V and 8 bases from J, the junction kept 11 bases outside the gene matches. This CDR3 has 15 residues. The CDR3 is CAARGLAGVGDEQFF. CDR3 nucleotides: TGTGCCGCCAGGGGACTAGCGGGAGTAGGGGATGAGCAGTTCTTC.

The V gene is TRBV9, the J gene TRBJ1-2; D remains ambiguous. In germline, CDR1 is SGDLS, CDR2 YYNGEE. V was shortened by 3 bases and J by 4 bases, with 4 bases between the two germline ends. This CDR3 is 11 amino acids long. DNA of the CDR3: TGTGCCAGCAGCGACAGCTATGGCTACACCTTC. Encoded protein: CASSDSYGYTF.

The rearrangement joins TRBV29-1 to TRBJ2-6, with 8 positions matching TRBD1. CDR1 is SQVTM, CDR2 ANQGSEA, per germline. The V gene end was trimmed by 3 bases and the J gene end by 3 bases; junction bases not matched to a gene: 10. The CDR3 has 17 residues. The DNA for the CDR3 is TGCAGCGTTGAGAACCAGACAGGGGCGAGTGGGGCCAACGTCCTGACTTTC. This encodes CSVENQTGASGANVLTF.

The V and J genes are TRBV5-4 and TRBJ1-3, with D possibly matching TRBD1 (6 bases). Germline CDR1 is SGHNT and CDR2 is YYREEE (reference sequence). The V end lost 3 bases, the J end lost 0 bases, and 19 bases lay between the germline ends. CDR3 size: 18 residues. The CDR3 protein is CASSSGQGRLSSGNTIYF. CDR3 nucleotide sequence: TGTGCCAGCAGCTCTGGGCAGGGGCGACTTTCCTCTGGAAACACCATATATTTT.

This clone appeared once. The V and J genes are TRBV5-1 and TRBJ2-3, with a tentative D call TRBD2 (6 bases). Trimming left V 0 bases short and J 6 bases short, with 8 bases between. The V gene's germline CDR1 is SGHRS and CDR2 YFSETQ. CDR3 size: 13 residues. This CDR3 reads CASSLVLADTQYF. The CDR3 DNA follows: TGCGCCAGCAGCTTGGTCCTAGCGGATACGCAGTATTTT.

This clone came up once. The chain joins TRBV18 to TRBJ2-2; the D call may be TRBD1 or TRBD2 (5 bases each). CDR1 is KGHSH, CDR2 LQKENI, per germline. V was pared by 6 bases and J by 5 bases, with 22 bases between. The CDR3 runs 17 residues. The CDR3: CASSPKGRLPGTGELFF. CDR3 DNA sequence: TGTGCCAGCTCCCCTAAGGGGCGGCTGCCGGGGACCGGGGAGCTGTTTTTT.